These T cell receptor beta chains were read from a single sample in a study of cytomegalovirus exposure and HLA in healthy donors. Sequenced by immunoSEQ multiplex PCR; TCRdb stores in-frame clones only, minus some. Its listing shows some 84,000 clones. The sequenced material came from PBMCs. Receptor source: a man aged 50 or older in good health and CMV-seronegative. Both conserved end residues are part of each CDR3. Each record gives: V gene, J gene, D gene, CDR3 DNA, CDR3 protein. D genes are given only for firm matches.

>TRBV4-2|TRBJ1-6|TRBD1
TGTGCCAGCAGCCAAGTGGAGAAGGACAGGAATTCCCCCCTCCACTTT
CASSQVEKDRNSPLHF
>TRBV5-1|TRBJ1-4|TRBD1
TGCGCCAGCAGCGATGGTTGGGGGACAGGGGGCGAAAAACTGTTTTTT
CASSDGWGTGGEKLFF
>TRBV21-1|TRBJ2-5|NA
NA
CASSFGEGTGGQETQYF
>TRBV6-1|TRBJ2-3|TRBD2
TGTGCCAGCGCGGGACTAGCGGCGGATACGCAGTATTTT
CASAGLAADTQYF
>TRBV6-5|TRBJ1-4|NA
TGTGCCAGCAAGTCCCCGGGGGGGGGTGAAAAACTGTTTTTT
CASKSPGGGEKLFF
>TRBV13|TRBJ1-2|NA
TGTGCCAGCAGCCCCAGGGTCCCGAACTATGGCTACACCTTC
CASSPRVPNYGYTF
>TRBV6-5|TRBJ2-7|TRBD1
TGTGCCATCCTCAGGGGGCCTAGTGCCTACGAGCAGTACTTC
CAILRGPSAYEQYF
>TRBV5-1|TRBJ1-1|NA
TGCGCCAGCAGTTTCGGTGTCAAGAGGGCGGCTTTCTTT
CASSFGVKRAAFF
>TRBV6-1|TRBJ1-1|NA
TGTGCCAGCAGTGCTGGACAAGGGCGTACTGAAGCTTTCTTT
CASSAGQGRTEAFF
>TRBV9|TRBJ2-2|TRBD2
TGTGCCAGCAGCGTAGCGGGGGGGCCTCGGGAGCTGTTTTTT
CASSVAGGPRELFF
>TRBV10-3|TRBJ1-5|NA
TGTGCCATCAGTGAGAACAAGGGGGAAGGTAATCAGCCCCAGCATTTT
CAISENKGEGNQPQHF
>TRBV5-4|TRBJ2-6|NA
TGTGCCAGCAGCTTGGGTTTGTTAGGGGGGGCTTATGGGGCCAACGTCCTGACTTTC
CASSLGLLGGAYGANVLTF
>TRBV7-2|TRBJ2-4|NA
TGTGCCAGCAGCTTGGGGACTCCAGACTTC
CASSLGTPDF
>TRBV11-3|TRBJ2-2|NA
TGTGCCAGCAGCTTTACGGGTCGGAGCACCGGGGAGCTGTTTTTT
CASSFTGRSTGELFF
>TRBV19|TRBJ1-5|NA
TGTGCCAGTAGTATAGGATTAGGGCAGGGTGGACAGCCCCAGCATTTT
CASSIGLGQGGQPQHF
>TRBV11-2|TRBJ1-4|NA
TGTGCCAGCAGTCCCCCCGCGGGCAGTGAAAAACTGTTTTTT
CASSPPAGSEKLFF
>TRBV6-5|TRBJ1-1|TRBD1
TGTGCCAGCAGTTATGGGACAGGCACTGAAGCTTTCTTT
CASSYGTGTEAFF
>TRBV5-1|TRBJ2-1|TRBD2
TGCGCCAGCAGCGAGCTCGGGGGGGCCGACAATGAGCAGTTCTTC
CASSELGGADNEQFF
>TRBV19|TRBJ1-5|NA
TGTGCCAGTAGTATAGTGGGGGCAGGGCGAGTTGGAAGCAATCAGCCCCAGCATTTT
CASSIVGAGRVGSNQPQHF
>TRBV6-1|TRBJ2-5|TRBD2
TGTGCCAGCAGTGACCTACTAGCGGGGGTCCAAGAGACCCAGTACTTC
CASSDLLAGVQETQYF
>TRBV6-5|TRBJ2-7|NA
TGTGCCAGCAGGGACCCTGGACACCTCGAGCAGTACTTC
CASRDPGHLEQYF
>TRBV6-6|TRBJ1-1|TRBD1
TGTGCCAGCAGTCGGGGACAGGGAAACACTGAAGCTTTCTTT
CASSRGQGNTEAFF
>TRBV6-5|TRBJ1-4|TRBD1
TGTGCCAGCAGTGGACAGGGCGCGGGTGAAAAACTGTTTTTT
CASSGQGAGEKLFF
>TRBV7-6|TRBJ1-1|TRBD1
TGTGCCAGCAGCTTAGTAGGACAGGGGTACACTGAAGCTTTCTTT
CASSLVGQGYTEAFF
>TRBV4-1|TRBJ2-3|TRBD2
TGCGCCAGCAGCCCGGGACTAGCGGGGGGGATATCTAACACAGATACGCAGTATTTT
CASSPGLAGGISNTDTQYF
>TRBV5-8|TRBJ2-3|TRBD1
TGTGCCAGCAGCTTGTGGACAGGGGGGGGGACAGATACGCAGTATTTT
CASSLWTGGGTDTQYF
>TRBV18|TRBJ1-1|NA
TGTGCCAGCTCATCTCCGACAATGAACACTGAAGCTTTCTTT
CASSSPTMNTEAFF
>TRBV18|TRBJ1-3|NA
TGTGCCAGCTCCGGGGGGGTGAAGGATGGAAACACCATATATTTT
CASSGGVKDGNTIYF
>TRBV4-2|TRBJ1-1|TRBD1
TGTGCCAGCAGCCGAGGGACAGGGGTTGGGGCTGAAGCTTTCTTT
CASSRGTGVGAEAFF
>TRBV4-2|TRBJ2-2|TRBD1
TGTGCCAGCAGCCAAGTGGGGCAGGGGGCAAACACCGGGGAGCTGTTTTTT
CASSQVGQGANTGELFF
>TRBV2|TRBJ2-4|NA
TGTGCCAGCACCCCCGTCCTAAACATTCAGTACTTC
CASTPVLNIQYF
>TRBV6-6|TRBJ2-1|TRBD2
TGTGCCAGCAGTTCTAGCGGGGCAGTCTACAATGAGCAGTTCTTC
CASSSSGAVYNEQFF
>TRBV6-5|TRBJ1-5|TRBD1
TGTGCCAGCAGTTACGACAGGGGATTGGCGCCCCAGCATTTT
CASSYDRGLAPQHF
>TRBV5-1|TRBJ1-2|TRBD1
TGCGCCAGCAGCCCTAGGACAGGGGTCTATGGCTACACCTTC
CASSPRTGVYGYTF
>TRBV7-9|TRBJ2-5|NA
TGTGCCAGCAGCTATCTAGGGGAGGCAGAGACCCAGTACTTC
CASSYLGEAETQYF
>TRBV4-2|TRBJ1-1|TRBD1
TGTGCCAGCAGCCACAGTCAGGGGGCGCCCACTGAAGCTTTCTTT
CASSHSQGAPTEAFF
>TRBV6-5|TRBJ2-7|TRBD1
TGTGCCAGCACCCTGACAGGGAAATCCTACGAGCAGTACTTC
CASTLTGKSYEQYF
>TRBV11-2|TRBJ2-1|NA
TGTGCCAGCAGCCTCGGACTATACAATGAGCAGTTCTTC
CASSLGLYNEQFF
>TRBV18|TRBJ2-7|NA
TGTGCCAGCTCACCACCGAGGACAGAGGCCCTCGAGCAGTACTTC
CASSPPRTEALEQYF
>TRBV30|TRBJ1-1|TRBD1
TGTGCCTGGAGTCTATCCCGACAGGGTGAAGCTTTCTTT
CAWSLSRQGEAFF
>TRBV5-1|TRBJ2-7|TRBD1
TGCGCCAGCAGCTCCCGGGACAGGAGTGAGCAGTACTTC
CASSSRDRSEQYF
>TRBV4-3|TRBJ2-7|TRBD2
TGCGCCAGCAGCCAACAGCGGGGGGGTACCTACGAGCAGTACTTC
CASSQQRGGTYEQYF
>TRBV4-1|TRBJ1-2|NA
TGCGCCAGCAGCCAAAGTCCGTGGGCTGGCTACACCTTC
CASSQSPWAGYTF
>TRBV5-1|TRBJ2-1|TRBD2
TGCGCCAGTGCGACTAGCGGGGGGACATACAATGAGCAGTTCTTC
CASATSGGTYNEQFF
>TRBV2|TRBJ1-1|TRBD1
TGTGCCAGCAGCTGGGGACAGACCGTGAACACTGAAGCTTTCTTT
CASSWGQTVNTEAFF
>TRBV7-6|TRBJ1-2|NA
TGTGCCAGCAGCTTAGCGCAGGGGAGGGCTAACTATGGCTACACCTTC
CASSLAQGRANYGYTF
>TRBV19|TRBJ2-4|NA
TGTGCCAGTAGCTCGACAGCTGGGAACATTCAGTACTTC
CASSSTAGNIQYF
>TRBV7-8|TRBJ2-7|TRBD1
TGTGCCAGCAGCTACCGACAGGGCCATATCTACGAGCAGTACTTC
CASSYRQGHIYEQYF
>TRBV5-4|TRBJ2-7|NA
TGTGCCAGCAGCCCAAGTCACAGGGGGGGCTTCTCCGAGCAGTACTTC
CASSPSHRGGFSEQYF